This T cell receptor (beta chain) was identified during a study of beta chain features in type 1 diabetes. Germline trimming cut 3 bases from V and 6 bases from J; bases unmatched to any gene: 3. The CDR3 spans 14 residues. Per the germline V gene, CDR1 is MGHDK and CDR2 is SYGVNS. Study-level results: PCR could preferentially amplify shorter templates, alike in patients and controls.

About this clone: Antigen specificity is unknown.

The sequenced template was cDNA made from the entire isolated RNA. Clones were sequenced by immunoSEQ multiplex PCR, and TCRdb holds only the in-frame ones, with some missing. The table records about half a million clones, roughly 30% of them present only once. Sequencing used naive CD4+ T cells from blood. The chain employs TRBV25-1 and TRBJ2-1, with 9 bases that match TRBD2. This receptor was identified in a man between 18 and 35 years old in good health. For the CDR3, the DNA is TGTGCCAGCAGTGAGGCGGGAGGGACCAATGAGCAGTTCTTC. Its translation is CASSEAGGTNEQFF. Full variable domain (missing parts from reference TRBV25-1 and TRBJ2-1): EADIYQTPRYLVIGTGKKITLECSQTMGHDKMYWYQQDPGMELHLIHYSYGVNSTEKGDLSSESTVSRIRTEHFPLTLESARPSHTSQYLCASSEAGGTNEQFFGPGTRLTVL.